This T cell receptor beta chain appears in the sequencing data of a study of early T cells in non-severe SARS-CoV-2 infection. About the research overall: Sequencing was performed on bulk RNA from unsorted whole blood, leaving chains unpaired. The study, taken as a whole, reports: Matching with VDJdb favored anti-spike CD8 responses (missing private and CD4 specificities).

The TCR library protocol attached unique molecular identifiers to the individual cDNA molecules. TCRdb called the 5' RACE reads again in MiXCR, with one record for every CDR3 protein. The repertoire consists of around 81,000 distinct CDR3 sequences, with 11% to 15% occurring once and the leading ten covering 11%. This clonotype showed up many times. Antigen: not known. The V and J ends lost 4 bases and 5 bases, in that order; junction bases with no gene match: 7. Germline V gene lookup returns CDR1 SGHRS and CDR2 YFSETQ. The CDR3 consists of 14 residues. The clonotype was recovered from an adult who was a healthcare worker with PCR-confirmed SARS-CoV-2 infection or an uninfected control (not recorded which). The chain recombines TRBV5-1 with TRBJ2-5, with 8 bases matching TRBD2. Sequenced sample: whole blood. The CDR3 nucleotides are TGCGCCAGCAGCCTCGGACTAGCTCGGGAGACCCAGTACTTC. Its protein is CASSLGLARETQYF.